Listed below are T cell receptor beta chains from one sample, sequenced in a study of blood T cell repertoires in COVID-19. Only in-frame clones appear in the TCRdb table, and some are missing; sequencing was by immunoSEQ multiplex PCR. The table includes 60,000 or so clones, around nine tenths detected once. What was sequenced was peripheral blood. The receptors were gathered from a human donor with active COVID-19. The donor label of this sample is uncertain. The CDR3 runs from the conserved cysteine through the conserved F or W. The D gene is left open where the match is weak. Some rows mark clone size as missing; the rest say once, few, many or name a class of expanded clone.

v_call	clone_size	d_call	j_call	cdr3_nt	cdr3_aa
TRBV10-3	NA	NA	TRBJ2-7	TGTGCCACCGGGGACACCTTCTACGAGCAGTACTTC	CATGDTFYEQYF
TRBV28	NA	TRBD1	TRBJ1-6	TGTGCCAGCAGTATTCAGGGGGAGGCAGATTCACCCCTCCACTTT	CASSIQGEADSPLHF
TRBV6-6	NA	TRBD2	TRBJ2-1	TGTGCCAGCAGTTACCCTAGCGGGGGATATTACAATGAGCAGTTCTTC	CASSYPSGGYYNEQFF
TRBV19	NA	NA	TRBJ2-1	TGTGCCAGTAGTATGCGGCTCCGGGGCAATGAGCAGTTCTTC	CASSMRLRGNEQFF
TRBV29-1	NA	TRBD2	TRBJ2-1	TGCAGCGCGGCGGGACAGGGTGGGACTAGCGGGAGGAGCTCCTACAATGAGCAGTTCTTC	CSAAGQGGTSGRSSYNEQFF
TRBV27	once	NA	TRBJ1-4	TGTGCCAGCGGCACAGGTCTTGCAACTAATGAAAAACTGTTTTTT	CASGTGLATNEKLFF
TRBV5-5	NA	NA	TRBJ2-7	TGTGCCAGCAGCCACGGTGCCGAGCAGTACTTC	CASSHGAEQYF
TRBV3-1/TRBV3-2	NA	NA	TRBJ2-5	TGTGCCAGCAGCCAAGATTCCTGGGCGCCAACCCAAGAGACCCAGTACTTC	CASSQDSWAPTQETQYF
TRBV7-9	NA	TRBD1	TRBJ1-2	TGTGCCAGCAGCTTAGCGGACAGGCCTAACTATGGCTACACCTTC	CASSLADRPNYGYTF
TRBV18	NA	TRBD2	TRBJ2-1	TGTGCCAGCTCATCCACTAGCGGGAGGCCTAGCTACAATGAGCAGTTCTTC	CASSSTSGRPSYNEQFF
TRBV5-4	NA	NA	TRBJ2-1	TGTGCCAGCAGCGAGGACAGCTCCTACAATGAGCAGTTCTTC	CASSEDSSYNEQFF
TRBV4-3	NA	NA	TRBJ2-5	TGCGCCAGCAGCCAAGTTGGCCGCGGGACCCAGTACTTC	CASSQVGRGTQYF
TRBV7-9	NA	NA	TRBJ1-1	TGTGCCAGCAGCTCATCCGACAGTAACACTGAAGCTTTCTTT	CASSSSDSNTEAFF
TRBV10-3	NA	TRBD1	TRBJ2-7	TGTGCCATCAGCTCCGGGACAGGGGTGGACGAGCAGTACTTC	CAISSGTGVDEQYF
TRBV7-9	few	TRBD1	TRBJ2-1	TGTGCCAGCAGCGGCCGACAGGGTGGCTCTCTGGACAATGAGCAGTTCTTC	CASSGRQGGSLDNEQFF
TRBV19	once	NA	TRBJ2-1	TGTGCCAGTAGTATGGGGAGTCTAGCGAGCTCGCAGTTCTTC	CASSMGSLASSQFF
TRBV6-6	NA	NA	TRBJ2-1	TGTGCCAGCAGCAGGGGTCCTGAGCAGTTCTTC	CASSRGPEQFF
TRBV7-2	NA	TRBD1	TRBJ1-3	TGTGCCAGCAGCCTCGGACAGGGCTTCGGAAACACCATATATTTT	CASSLGQGFGNTIYF
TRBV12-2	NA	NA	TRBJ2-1	TGTGCAAGTCGCCTCTCGACTAGCGGGAGGGCCGGGAATGAGCAGTTCTTC	CASRLSTSGRAGNEQFF
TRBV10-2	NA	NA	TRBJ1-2	TGCGCCAGCCGGGGTAACGGATATGGCTACACCTTC	CASRGNGYGYTF
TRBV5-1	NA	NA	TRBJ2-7	TGCGCCAGCAGCTTGGAGGGACACAATTCCTACGAGCAGTACTTC	CASSLEGHNSYEQYF
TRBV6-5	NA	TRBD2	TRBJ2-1	TGTGCCAGCAACCGGGCGGGAGGGCCCAATGAGCAGTTCTTC	CASNRAGGPNEQFF
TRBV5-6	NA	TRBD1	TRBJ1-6	TGTGCCAGCAGCTTGGGTCAGGGGGCGGAATATTCACCCCTCCACTTT	CASSLGQGAEYSPLHF
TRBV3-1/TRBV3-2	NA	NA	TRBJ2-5	TGTGCCAGCAGCTCGACAGCGAGGTACCAAGAGACCCAGTACTTC	CASSSTARYQETQYF
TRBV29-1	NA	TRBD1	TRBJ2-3	TGCAGCGTTCTGAAAGGGGGCCGGACAGATACGCAGTATTTT	CSVLKGGRTDTQYF
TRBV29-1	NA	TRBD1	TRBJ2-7	TGCAGCGTTAGACCGGGACAGGGGATCTCCTACGAGCAGTACTTC	CSVRPGQGISYEQYF
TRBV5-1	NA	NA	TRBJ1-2	TGCGCCAGCGGCCAGGGGATCAACTATGGCTACACCTTC	CASGQGINYGYTF
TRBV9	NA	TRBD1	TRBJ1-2	TGTGCCAGCAGCTACACAGGGGGTAAGGATGGCTACACCTTC	CASSYTGGKDGYTF
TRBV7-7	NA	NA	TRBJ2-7	TGTGCTAGCAGCTTAGATGGGGGCTCCGAGCAGTACTTC	CASSLDGGSEQYF
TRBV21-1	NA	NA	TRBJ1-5	TGTGCCAGCAGCAAAGTGGGTTCTTCGGGTCAGCCCCAGCATTTT	CASSKVGSSGQPQHF
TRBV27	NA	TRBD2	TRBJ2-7	TGTGCCAGCAGTTTAAGGCGACGGGAGGTCCAGTACTTC	CASSLRRREVQYF
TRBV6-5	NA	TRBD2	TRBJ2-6	TGTGCCAGCAGTTACTCTCGGGGGGGCGGGGCCAACGTCCTGACTTTC	CASSYSRGGGANVLTF
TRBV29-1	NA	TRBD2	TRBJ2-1	TGCAGCGCTAGCGGGAGGGCCATCTCCTACAATGAGCAGTTCTTC	CSASGRAISYNEQFF
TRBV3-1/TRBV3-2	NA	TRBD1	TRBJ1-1	TGTGCCAGCAGCCACAGACAGGGGAACACTGAAGCTTTCTTT	CASSHRQGNTEAFF
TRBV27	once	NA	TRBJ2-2	TGTGCCAGCGGCCTGTTGCTCGGCGGGCACCGGGCGAGAGGGGAGCTGTTTTTT	CASGLLLGGHRARGELFF
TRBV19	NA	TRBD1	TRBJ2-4	TGTGCCAGTAGTGAGGGGGCGGAAAACATTCAGTACTTC	CASSEGAENIQYF
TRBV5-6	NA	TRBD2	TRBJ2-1	TGTGCCAGCAGCACGGGACTAGCGGGAGTCAATGAGCAGTTCTTC	CASSTGLAGVNEQFF
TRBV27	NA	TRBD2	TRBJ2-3	TGTGCCAGCAGTTATATAACCCTAGCGGGGGGTGGAGCGCAGTATTTT	CASSYITLAGGGAQYF
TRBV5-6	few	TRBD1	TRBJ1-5	TGTGCCAGCAAGTTACAGGGGGCGGGCAATCAGCCCCAGCATTTT	CASKLQGAGNQPQHF
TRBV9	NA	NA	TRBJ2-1	TGTGCCAGCAGCGCAACTCTGACAAGCTCCTACAATGAGCAGTTCTTC	CASSATLTSSYNEQFF
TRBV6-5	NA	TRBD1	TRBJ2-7	TGTGCCAGCAGTTACTCGGGACAGGCAAGCTCCTACGAGCAGTACTTC	CASSYSGQASSYEQYF
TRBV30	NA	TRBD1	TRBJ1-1	TGTGCCTGGAGTCTAGGACAGGGCGGCACTGAAGCTTTCTTT	CAWSLGQGGTEAFF